These 29 T cell receptor beta chains were all obtained from the same sample, sequenced in a study of T cells after yellow fever vaccination. TCRdb itself ran the 5' RACE reads through MiXCR, one entry per CDR3 protein. The data hold some 63,000 distinct CDR3 sequences, with 6.5% to 8% observed a single time. The specimen comprised CD8+ T cells sorted from PBMCs, sampled 15 days after the yellow fever booster vaccination. These receptors came from a man aged 25 to 40 who received the YFV17D yellow fever vaccine.

This clonotype was recorded at least ten times. This chain joins TRBV5-6 and TRBJ2-5; D might be TRBD2 (5 bases). Trimming removed 4 bases from V and 3 bases from J, with 13 bases in between. There are 14 residues in the CDR3. Germline V lookup: CDR1 SGHDT, CDR2 YYEEEE. In nucleotides, the CDR3 is TGTGCCAGCAGCCGGCGCGGGCCGAAAGAGACCCAGTACTTC. It encodes CASSRRGPKETQYF.

This clonotype occurred many times. The V gene is TRBV20-1, the J gene TRBJ1-3, with D maybe TRBD1 (6 bases). Trimming removed 6 bases at V and 0 bases at J, with 15 bases between. This CDR3 region has 15 residues. The V gene's germline CDR1 is DFQATT and CDR2 SNEGSKA (reference sequence). For the CDR3, the DNA is TGCAGTGCCAAAGGGGGACTCGACTCTGGAAACACCATATATTTT. This gives the protein CSAKGGLDSGNTIYF.

This clonotype came up many times. The rearrangement uses TRBV15 and TRBJ1-5; weak D call: TRBD1 (5 bases). The CDR3 totals 19 residues. Germline loops: CDR1 LNHNV, CDR2 YYDKDF (reference sequence). Trimming stripped 0 bases from V and 2 bases from J, with 20 bases between. The CDR3 sequence: CATSRDVNGGDSGNQPQHF. The CDR3 DNA is TGTGCCACCAGCAGAGATGTTAATGGGGGGGACTCGGGCAATCAGCCCCAGCATTTT.

This clonotype came up many times. In DNA, the CDR3 is TGTGCCAGCAGTTTTACTGAGCCGCCTGATGAGCAGTACTTC. Protein: CASSFTEPPDEQYF. The chain links TRBV28 to TRBJ2-7; D call uncertain. The CDR3 has 14 amino acids. Trimming took off 3 bases at V and 7 bases at J, with 16 bases between the two ends. Germline CDR1 reads MDHEN; CDR2 reads SYDVKM.

Many counts were recorded for this clonotype. The chain's CDR3 is CASSYSVEGSYNEQFF. CDR3 nucleotide sequence: TGTGCCAGCAGTTACTCAGTGGAAGGGTCCTACAATGAGCAGTTCTTC. This rearrangement joins TRBV6-5 to TRBJ2-1; D not resolved. Deletions cut 0 bases from V and 1 base from J, with 10 bases between. Germline V CDR1 and CDR2: MNHEY, SVGAGI. The CDR3 is made up of 16 amino acids.

This clonotype has only a few counts. The chain has TRBV1 and TRBJ2-4; the table gives TRBD2 as D, unverified against the DNA. TRBV1 is a recognized pseudogene. The CDR3 extends over 18 amino acids. In DNA, the CDR3 is TGCACCAGCAGGGGACTAGCGGGAACTCCAGGCCAAAAACATCGTCAGTACTTC. This codes for CTSRGLAGTPGQKHRQYF.

The chain is built from TRBV5-4 and TRBJ2-7, with TRBD1 matching over 11 bases. Trimming cost V 4 bases and J 6 bases; bases outside gene matches: 3. Germline V gene sequence: CDR1 SGHNT, CDR2 YYREEE (reference sequence). The CDR3 runs 13 residues. CDR3 DNA: TGTGCCAGCAGCCGAGGGACAGGGGGCGAGCAGTACTTC. Its protein is CASSRGTGGEQYF.

This clonotype occurred many times. This chain links TRBV29-1 with TRBJ2-3, with 9 bases lining up with TRBD1. CDR1 is SQVTM and CDR2 is ANQGSEA in the germline V gene. J gave up 6 bases and V 2 bases, and 6 bases lay outside the gene matches. The CDR3 length is 14 residues. CDR3 coding DNA: TGCAGCGTTGAATATGGGGACAGGGACGATACGCAGTATTTT. It yields the protein CSVEYGDRDDTQYF.

In its sample, this clonotype was seen many times. The V call is TRBV6-1, the J call TRBJ1-4; no firm D call. This CDR3 is 15 amino acids long. Germline-derived CDR1 and CDR2 are MNHNS and SASEGT. Trimming cost V 6 bases and J 6 bases, with 17 bases left between them. CDR3 sequence reads: CASRDDRTLDEKLFF. CDR3 DNA: TGTGCCAGCAGGGACGATAGGACGCTGGATGAAAAACTGTTTTTT.

This clonotype was seen repeatedly, ten times or more. The V and J genes are TRBV7-2 and TRBJ2-1, with unresolved D. With 1 base removed from V and 7 bases from J, the gap between germline ends came to 5 bases. The CDR3 totals 12 residues. Per germline, CDR1 SGHTA and CDR2 FQGNSA. CDR3 loop: CASSLVLNEQFF. Here the CDR3 DNA reads TGTGCCAGCAGCTTAGTATTAAATGAGCAGTTCTTC.

This clonotype was recorded at least ten times. The rearrangement uses TRBV6-5 and TRBJ2-1; D is unclear. From germline, CDR1 is MNHEY and CDR2 SVGAGI. The V end lost 6 bases, the J end lost 5 bases, and 23 bases lay between the germline ends. The CDR3 totals 17 residues. The DNA of the CDR3 is TGTGCCAGCAGCTACGCCATGGGCAGGTTATTTGACAATGAGCAGTTCTTC. This sequence encodes CASSYAMGRLFDNEQFF.

This clonotype was recorded at least ten times. V and J are TRBV30 and TRBJ2-3; D not resolved. With 1 base removed from V and 4 bases from J, the gap between germline ends came to 9 bases. The CDR3 is 13 residues long. Germline-derived CDR1 and CDR2 are GTSNPN and SVGIG (reference sequence). CDR3 nucleotides: TGTGCCTGGAGTGAGCCGAACCCAGATACGCAGTATTTT. Translated: CAWSEPNPDTQYF.

This clonotype was recorded many times. The rearrangement links TRBV20-1 to TRBJ1-1; D is undetermined. This CDR3 is built from 16 residues. CDR1 and CDR2 (germline): DFQATT, SNEGSKA (reference sequence). Trimming left V 0 bases short and J 4 bases short, with 18 bases between. CDR3 sequence: CSARDRARSYFTEAFF. CDR3 coding DNA: TGCAGTGCTAGAGATAGGGCACGATCCTATTTCACTGAAGCTTTCTTT.

The chain links TRBV7-9 to TRBJ2-2, with D possibly being TRBD2 (5 bases). The CDR3 runs to 11 residues. Trimming stripped 5 bases from V and 10 bases from J, with 8 bases between. The germline V gene has CDR1 SEHNR and CDR2 FQNEAQ (reference sequence). Here the CDR3 DNA reads TGTGCCAGCAGCCGGACTGCGGAGCTGTTTTTT. Encoded protein: CASSRTAELFF. Variable domain in full (rest from reference TRBV7-9 and TRBJ2-2): DTGVSQNPRHKITKRGQNVTFRCDPISEHNRLYWYRQTLGQGPEFLTYFQNEAQLEKSRLLSDRFSAERPKGSFSTLEIQRTEQGDSAMYLCASSRTAELFFGEGSRLTVL.

This clonotype came up many times. V gene TRBV15 combines with J gene TRBJ2-5; 9 positions agree with TRBD1. The germline gives CDR1 LNHNV, CDR2 YYDKDF (reference sequence). The CDR3 sequence is 15 residues long. V was pared by 2 bases and J by 1 base, with 2 bases of the junction left unmatched. CDR3: CATSRLGQGQETQYF. The CDR3 DNA reads as TGTGCCACCAGCAGACTGGGACAGGGCCAAGAGACCCAGTACTTC. Together with reference TRBV15 and TRBJ2-5, the CDR3 gives the full variable domain: DAMVIQNPRYQVTQFGKPVTLSCSQTLNHNVMYWYQQKSSQAPKLLFHYYDKDFNNEADTPDNFQSRRPNTSFCFLDIRSPGLGDTAMYLCATSRLGQGQETQYFGPGTRLLVL.

This clonotype showed up many times. The CDR3 protein is CACDRARTDTQYF. The CDR3, as DNA: TGTGCCTGCGACAGGGCCCGCACAGATACGCAGTATTTT. This chain uses TRBV30 with TRBJ2-3, with TRBD1 matching 7 bases. There are 13 residues in the CDR3. From germline, CDR1 is GTSNPN and CDR2 SVGIG (reference sequence). The J segment lost 1 base and the V segment lost 6 bases, leaving 4 bases of the junction unmatched.

This clonotype came up many times. The chain combines TRBV7-6 with TRBJ2-3; TRBD1 might be the D (6 bases). The CDR3 spans 16 residues. Germline-derived CDR1 and CDR2 are SGHVS and FNYEAQ. V was trimmed by 3 bases and J by 4 bases, leaving 17 bases between them. CDR3 protein: CASSFSPGHLADTQYF. In DNA form, the CDR3 reads TGTGCCAGCAGCTTCTCTCCGGGACACTTAGCAGATACGCAGTATTTT.

The sample holds many counts of this clonotype. V usage is TRBV24-1 and J usage is TRBJ2-1; a possible D gene is TRBD2 (5 bases). This CDR3 region has 14 residues. Germline V gene lookup returns CDR1 KGHDR and CDR2 SFDVKD. V lost 2 bases, J lost 7 bases, and 11 bases lay in between. CDR3 protein: CATSDSTGSNEQFF. The CDR3, as DNA: TGTGCCACCAGTGATTCAACGGGGTCAAATGAGCAGTTCTTC.

This clonotype appeared many times. V is TRBV19 and J is TRBJ1-1; 7 bases align to TRBD1. The ends lost 7 bases at V and 2 bases at J; junction bases unmatched: 7. Germline V gene sequence: CDR1 LNHDA, CDR2 SQIVND (reference sequence). The length of the CDR3 is 14 residues. In nucleotides, the CDR3 is TGTGCCAGTAAGATGGGACAGTTTAACACTGAAGCTTTCTTT. Protein product: CASKMGQFNTEAFF.

This clonotype was observed many times. The V gene is TRBV6-5, the J gene TRBJ2-7; 10 bases agree with TRBD2. Germline trimming cut 10 bases from V and 3 bases from J; bases unmatched to any gene: 6. This CDR3 has 13 amino acids. Looked up from germline, CDR1 is MNHEY and CDR2 is SVGAGI. The CDR3 DNA follows: TGTGCCACTAGGACTAGCGGCTTCTACGAGCAGTACTTC. Translation gives CATRTSGFYEQYF.

The rearrangement uses TRBV4-3 and TRBJ1-1; D ambiguous. Trimming took off 0 bases at V and 0 bases at J, with 20 bases between the two ends. This CDR3 has 19 residues. From germline, CDR1 is LGHNA and CDR2 YSLEER. This chain's CDR3 is CASSQDQEPSLGMNTEAFF. The CDR3 coding sequence is TGCGCCAGCAGCCAAGATCAGGAGCCCAGCCTCGGGATGAACACTGAAGCTTTCTTT.

This clonotype was counted at least ten times. V is TRBV27 and J is TRBJ1-1, with TRBD1 as a possible D gene (5 bases). Germline V lookup: CDR1 MNHEY, CDR2 SMNVEV (reference sequence). CDR3 size: 13 residues. Trimming took off 6 bases at V and 2 bases at J, with 10 bases between the two ends. CDR3 sequence: CASSRTPNTEAFF. In DNA, the CDR3 is TGTGCCAGCAGCCGGACACCAAACACTGAAGCTTTCTTT.

This clonotype was counted between two and nine times. The gene calls are TRBV6-2 or TRBV6-3 and TRBJ1-1, with D hard to call. V shed 0 bases and J shed 11 bases, with 10 bases lying between them. CDR3 length: 12 residues. Germline V CDR1 and CDR2: MNHEY, SVGEGT. The CDR3 protein is CASSYSLGSAFF. The CDR3 DNA follows: TGTGCCAGCAGTTACTCTCTGGGTTCGGCTTTCTTT.

This clonotype showed up many times. V usage is TRBV7-6 and J usage is TRBJ2-5; 8 bases agree with TRBD1. There are 15 residues in the CDR3. The germline V gene encodes CDR1 SGHVS and CDR2 FNYEAQ. V was clipped by 1 base and J by 10 bases; unmatched bases: 11. The CDR3 spells CASSLDGTGIRDQYF. As DNA, the CDR3 is TGTGCCAGCAGCTTAGATGGGACAGGTATTAGGGACCAGTACTTC.

This clonotype was detected ten times or more. The chain joins TRBV10-3 to TRBJ2-7; a weak D match, TRBD2 (5 bases). The V gene's germline CDR1 is ENHRY and CDR2 SYGVKD. V was cut by 1 base and J by 0 bases, with 7 bases left in between. The CDR3 totals 14 residues. CDR3 DNA sequence: TGTGCCATCAGTGAGTTCGGGAACTCCTACGAGCAGTACTTC. Amino acid sequence: CAISEFGNSYEQYF.

A note on this clonotype: This may be a read error, as it is one base from a much larger clone. The chain has TRBV30 and TRBJ2-2, with D hard to call. The CDR3 extends over 15 amino acids. V was pared by 1 base and J by 6 bases, with 15 bases between. Per the germline V gene, CDR1 is GTSNPN and CDR2 is SVGIG (reference sequence). This CDR3 reads CAWSGLQPYAGELFF. DNA for the CDR3: TGTGCCTGGAGTGGTCTTCAACCCTACGCCGGGGAGCTGTTTTTT.

In its sample, this clonotype was seen many times. This chain connects TRBV15 to TRBJ2-5, with D unclear. This CDR3 contains 15 residues. V lost 0 bases and J lost 4, with 12 bases in between. Germline V gene lookup returns CDR1 LNHNV and CDR2 YYDKDF (reference sequence). The chain's CDR3 is CATSRDSASAETQYF. Here the CDR3 DNA reads TGTGCCACCAGCAGAGATTCAGCGTCCGCAGAGACCCAGTACTTC.

V gene TRBV5-4 combines with J gene TRBJ2-7; 8 positions agree with TRBD1. Per germline, CDR1 SGHNT and CDR2 YYREEE (reference sequence). The CDR3 spans 14 residues. Germline trimming cut 4 bases from V and 5 bases from J; bases unmatched to any gene: 8. This CDR3 reads CASSGQGMLHEQYF. The CDR3 region has the DNA TGTGCCAGCAGCGGACAGGGAATGCTCCACGAGCAGTACTTC.

At least ten counts were recorded for this clonotype. The chain is built from TRBV9 and TRBJ1-1; D not certain. This CDR3 spans 13 amino acids. Germline CDR1 is SGDLS and CDR2 is YYNGEE. V lost 3 bases, J lost 4 bases, and 10 bases lay in between. In DNA, the CDR3 is TGTGCCAGCAGCGGAACATTGAGCACTGAAGCTTTCTTT. As protein: CASSGTLSTEAFF.